Here is one TCR beta chain with its context. Its antigen is still unknown. Expressed TCRB transcripts got sequenced, as all isolated RNA was reverse transcribed. Using immunoSEQ multiplex PCR, the repertoire was profiled, and TCRdb retains in-frame clones only, with some absent. The sample lists about 400,000 clones; roughly 12% were seen once. This sample was taken from a study of beta chain features in type 1 diabetes. General observations from the study: An over-representation of cells with high TCR expression could result from cDNA sequencing. In these data, an HLA type influence on TCRB rearrangement remained unresolved. People with Type 1 diabetes carried modestly yet significantly shorter TCRB CDR3s in all four CD4+ subsets.

CDR3 length equals 17 residues. Germline V lookup: CDR1 LGHNA, CDR2 YSLEER. Germline trimming cut 4 bases from V and 0 bases from J; bases unmatched to any gene: 8. Donors contributed one heparinised blood draw apiece, averaging about 120 mL. Each of the CD4+ naive, central memory, regulatory and stem cell-like memory populations was sorted via CD45RO/CCR7/CD25/CD127/CD95/CD27. This clonotype originated in a young woman with type 1 diabetes. The sample taken for sequencing was naive CD4+ T cells from blood. The chain is built from TRBV4-3 and TRBJ2-1, with 8 nucleotides matching TRBD2. The CDR3 is CASSLHSGGSSYNEQFF. The DNA of the CDR3 is TGCGCCAGCAGCCTCCACTCGGGAGGGAGCTCCTACAATGAGCAGTTCTTC.